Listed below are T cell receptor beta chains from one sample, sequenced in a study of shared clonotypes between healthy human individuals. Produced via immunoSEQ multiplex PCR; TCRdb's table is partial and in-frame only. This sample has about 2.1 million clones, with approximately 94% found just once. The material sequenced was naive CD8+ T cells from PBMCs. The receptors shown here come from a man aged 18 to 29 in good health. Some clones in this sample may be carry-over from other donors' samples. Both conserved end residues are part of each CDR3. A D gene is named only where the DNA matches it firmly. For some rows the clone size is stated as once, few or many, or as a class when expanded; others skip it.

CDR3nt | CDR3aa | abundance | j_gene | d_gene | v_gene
TGCGCCAGCAGCCCCCATGGGAGAGGCACCCCCTACGAGCAGTACTTC | CASSPHGRGTPYEQYF | - | TRBJ2-7 | - | TRBV4-1
TGTGCCAGCAGCCCCGACTCTTACTACAATGAGCAGTTCTTC | CASSPDSYYNEQFF | - | TRBJ2-1 | - | TRBV7-3
TGCGCCAGCAGCCCCCGGGACTCTGGGGCCAACGTCCTGACTTTC | CASSPRDSGANVLTF | - | TRBJ2-6 | - | TRBV4-3
TGTGCCAGCAGTTTCTGGGGGGGTGCCTACGAGCAGTACTTC | CASSFWGGAYEQYF | - | TRBJ2-7 | TRBD2 | TRBV28
TGTGCCAGCAGTTACGAAGCGGGAGTGTCCTACAATGAGCAGTTCTTC | CASSYEAGVSYNEQFF | - | TRBJ2-1 | TRBD2 | TRBV6-5
TGTGCCAGTAGTCCCCTTGACGGACCCACCACAGATACGCAGTATTTT | CASSPLDGPTTDTQYF | once | TRBJ2-3 | - | TRBV19
TGTGCCAGCGGGCCCGGTGTTGGCTACACCTTC | CASGPGVGYTF | - | TRBJ1-2 | - | TRBV6-5
TGTGCCAGCAGCTTGGGGGTAGTAACCTACAATGAGCAGTTCTTC | CASSLGVVTYNEQFF | - | TRBJ2-1 | - | TRBV7-3
TGTGCCAGCAGCTTAACCAGAGCGGGAGGGACCACCGGGGAGCTGTTTTTT | CASSLTRAGGTTGELFF | - | TRBJ2-2 | TRBD2 | TRBV7-3
TGTGCCAGCAGCTTAGTGCTAGCGGGAGCCACCGGGGAGCTGTTTTTT | CASSLVLAGATGELFF | - | TRBJ2-2 | TRBD2 | TRBV11-2
TGTGCCAGCTCCTTGGGGTCCCACAATGAGCAGTTCTTC | CASSLGSHNEQFF | once | TRBJ2-1 | - | TRBV7-3
TGCGCCAGCAGCCCGAGAGACGGCAGGCCAGATGAAAAACTGTTTTTT | CASSPRDGRPDEKLFF | - | TRBJ1-4 | - | TRBV4-3
TGCAGCGTTGAAAAGGGAAGGGCCTACCCTTCCTACAATGAGCAGTTCTTC | CSVEKGRAYPSYNEQFF | - | TRBJ2-1 | - | TRBV29-1
TGTGCCAGCAGTTTTGGGACAATAACTGAGCAGTTCTTC | CASSFGTITEQFF | - | TRBJ2-1 | - | TRBV28
TGTGCCAGCAGCGCCGGTACAGGGGGCCTCTACGAGCAGTACTTC | CASSAGTGGLYEQYF | - | TRBJ2-7 | TRBD1 | TRBV7-7
TGTGCCAGCAGCCGAGAGGGCTACGAGCAGTACTTC | CASSREGYEQYF | - | TRBJ2-7 | - | TRBV7-9
TGTGCCATTCAGGAGCAGTACTTC | CAIQEQYF | - | TRBJ2-7 | - | TRBV7-9
TGTGCCAGCACAAAACTAGCGGGGCTCACAGATACGCAGTATTTT | CASTKLAGLTDTQYF | - | TRBJ2-3 | TRBD2 | TRBV28
TGCGCCAGCAGCTCAAGACAGGGAAACGCTGGAAACACCATATATTTT | CASSSRQGNAGNTIYF | - | TRBJ1-3 | TRBD1 | TRBV5-1
TGTGCCTGGAGTGTAACCGGGGCAGCTAATGAAAAACTGTTTTTT | CAWSVTGAANEKLFF | - | TRBJ1-4 | - | TRBV30
TGTGCCAGCAGCCCGGGGGGGGAGGGAGAGACCCAGTACTTC | CASSPGGEGETQYF | - | TRBJ2-5 | TRBD2 | TRBV28
TGCGCCAGCAGCCAAGGGGGGGCGGGGACCAGTCTCTCCTACGAGCAGTACTTC | CASSQGGAGTSLSYEQYF | - | TRBJ2-7 | - | TRBV4-1
TGTGCCAGCAGTTATAAGGGTCCAAGTTATGGCTACACCTTC | CASSYKGPSYGYTF | - | TRBJ1-2 | - | TRBV6-9
TGTGCCAGTAGTAGGGTCCTAGAGAGCTCCTACAATGAGCAGTTCTTC | CASSRVLESSYNEQFF | - | TRBJ2-1 | - | TRBV19
TGCAGCGTTCTGGGCGGGAGTGGCTACGAGCAGTACTTC | CSVLGGSGYEQYF | - | TRBJ2-7 | TRBD2 | TRBV29-1
TGTGCCAGCAGCTCCTACGACTGGAGCTCTGGAAACACCATATATTTT | CASSSYDWSSGNTIYF | - | TRBJ1-3 | - | TRBV11-2
TGTGCCAGCAGTTACTCCAATTGGAACACTGAAGCTTTCTTT | CASSYSNWNTEAFF | - | TRBJ1-1 | - | TRBV6-5
TGTGCCAGCAGCTCAACCGGGGACTATTACACTGAAGCTTTCTTT | CASSSTGDYYTEAFF | - | TRBJ1-1 | - | TRBV7-3
TGTGCCAGCAGCTTGACGCCCGACAGGGACACTGAAGCTTTCTTT | CASSLTPDRDTEAFF | - | TRBJ1-1 | TRBD1 | TRBV7-6
TGTGCCAGCAGCTGGGGGACAGCCTACAATGAGCAGTTCTTC | CASSWGTAYNEQFF | - | TRBJ2-1 | TRBD1 | TRBV5-6
TGTGCCAGCAGCGTAGTTCCAGGCAGTGCGTCCGGAAACACCATATATTTT | CASSVVPGSASGNTIYF | - | TRBJ1-3 | - | TRBV9
TGCGCCAGCAGTCAAGTTCACGGGGAGCTGTTTTTT | CASSQVHGELFF | - | TRBJ2-2 | - | TRBV23-1
TGTGCCAGCACAATGGGACTAGCGGGCTACAATGAGCAGTTCTTC | CASTMGLAGYNEQFF | - | TRBJ2-1 | TRBD2 | TRBV2
TGCGCCAGCAGCCAAGATAGGAGAGAGGGGACCTACGAGCAGTACTTC | CASSQDRREGTYEQYF | - | TRBJ2-7 | - | TRBV4-3
TGTGCCAGCAGCTTGGGCCGGGTAAAGGACGGCTACACCTTC | CASSLGRVKDGYTF | few | TRBJ1-2 | - | TRBV7-7
TGCGCCAGCAGCCCCAGTGGGTCAAATACGCAGTATTTT | CASSPSGSNTQYF | - | TRBJ2-3 | - | TRBV5-1
TGTGCCAGCAGTTTAGGGGGGATCCTCTCCTACGAGCAGTACTTC | CASSLGGILSYEQYF | - | TRBJ2-7 | - | TRBV27